Presented here are 28 T cell receptor beta chains from one specimen sequenced in a study of cytomegalovirus exposure and HLA in healthy donors. Researchers ran the PCR with 60 Vbeta and 13 Jbeta primers. TCRdb keeps only in-frame clones here, not all; method: immunoSEQ multiplex PCR. There are about 78,000 clones in the sample; roughly 80% occur only once, and over 0.95% lies in the top ten. The sample consisted of PBMCs. The source of these receptors is a male donor in good health and CMV-seronegative.

The chain carries TRBV7-2 and TRBJ1-4; 8 bases are shared with TRBD1. The CDR3 has 14 residues. Trimming cost V 5 bases and J 8 bases; bases outside gene matches: 7. Germline V gene lookup returns CDR1 SGHTA and CDR2 FQGNSA. CDR3 sequence reads: CASSPRQGTEKLFF. For the CDR3, the DNA is TGTGCCAGCAGCCCCCGACAGGGGACGGAAAAACTGTTTTTT.

The chain recombines TRBV10-3 with TRBJ1-1; D unclear. This CDR3 contains 12 residues. V was trimmed by 2 bases and J by 3 bases, leaving 4 bases between them. CDR1 and CDR2 (germline): ENHRY, SYGVKD. This CDR3 is CAISEPDTEAFF. CDR3 coding DNA: TGTGCCATCAGTGAGCCAGACACTGAAGCTTTCTTT.

This clone is a singleton in its sample. The rearrangement joins TRBV28 to TRBJ2-2; 8 nucleotides agree with TRBD1. The CDR3 has 13 amino acids. The ends lost 10 bases at V and 8 bases at J; junction bases unmatched: 9. Germline lookup yields CDR1 MDHEN and CDR2 SYDVKM. The CDR3 bases are TGTGCCACCAAACAGGGGGTCACGGGGGAGCTGTTTTTT. Its protein is CATKQGVTGELFF.

V gene TRBV7-9 combines with J gene TRBJ2-3; 7 nucleotides align to TRBD2. CDR1 is SEHNR, CDR2 FQNEAQ, per germline (reference sequence). The CDR3 is 14 amino acids. Germline trimming cut 5 bases from V and 4 bases from J; bases unmatched to any gene: 6. The CDR3 DNA follows: TGTGCCAGCAGCCTAGGGACTATCTCAGATACGCAGTATTTT. Amino acid sequence: CASSLGTISDTQYF.

The chain joins TRBV28 to TRBJ2-7, with D possibly matching TRBD1 (6 bases). In germline, CDR1 is MDHEN, CDR2 SYDVKM. The CDR3 has 16 amino acids. With 5 bases removed from V and 1 base from J, the gap between germline ends came to 18 bases. The CDR3 here is CASSGQTRDKSYEQYF. The CDR3 DNA reads as TGTGCCAGCAGTGGGCAGACTCGGGACAAATCCTACGAGCAGTACTTC.

The chain couples TRBV11-2 to TRBJ2-5; tentative D call: TRBD1 (6 bases). There are 14 residues in the CDR3. The V gene's germline CDR1 is SGHAT and CDR2 FQNNGV. Trimming cost V 3 bases and J 1 base, with 9 bases left between them. The CDR3 coding sequence is TGTGCCAGCAGCTTCACAGGGATCCAAGAGACCCAGTACTTC. This sequence encodes CASSFTGIQETQYF. Combining the CDR3 with reference TRBV11-2 and TRBJ2-5 gives the whole variable domain EAGVAQSPRYKIIEKRQSVAFWCNPISGHATLYWYQQILGQGPKLLIQFQNNGVVDDSQLPKDRFSAERLKGVDSTLKIQPAKLEDSAVYLCASSFTGIQETQYFGPGTRLLVL.

This clone was recorded once. V gene TRBV5-1 combines with J gene TRBJ2-7, with 7 positions matching TRBD2. The CDR3 totals 15 residues. V dropped 0 bases and J dropped 4; count of bases not matched to a gene: 7. Germline V gene sequence: CDR1 SGHRS, CDR2 YFSETQ. This chain's CDR3 is CASSLAGGGVYEQYF. CDR3 nucleotides: TGCGCCAGCAGCTTGGCCGGTGGGGGGGTTTACGAGCAGTACTTC.

This sequence joins TRBV6-6 and TRBJ2-4; maybe TRBD2 (6 bases). The germline gives CDR1 MNHNY, CDR2 SVGAGI (reference sequence). This CDR3 is built from 12 residues. V was pared by 4 bases and J by 9 bases, with 10 bases between. The DNA for the CDR3 is TGTGCCAGCAGTTTGGAGGGAACCATTCAGTACTTC. Its translation: CASSLEGTIQYF.

The chain couples TRBV6-1 to TRBJ2-3, with 11 bases lining up with TRBD2. Germline V gene data show CDR1 as MNHNS and CDR2 as SASEGT. The CDR3 extends over 15 amino acids. Trimming cost V 5 bases and J 5 bases; bases outside gene matches: 6. This CDR3 reads CASSSSGGAIDTQYF. CDR3 coding DNA: TGTGCCAGCAGTAGTAGCGGGGGGGCCATAGATACGCAGTATTTT.

The V gene is TRBV4-1, the J gene TRBJ2-1, with 14 bases identical to TRBD2. CDR1 and CDR2 from the germline V gene are MGHRA and YSYEKL. CDR3 length: 16 residues. Trimming took 2 bases from V and 4 from J; bases not matched to a gene: 1. The CDR3 nucleotides are TGCGCCAGCAGCCAATGGACTAGCGGGGGGTACAATGAGCAGTTCTTC. This codes for CASSQWTSGGYNEQFF.

The rearrangement uses TRBV19 and TRBJ2-5; the match to TRBD2 covers 13 bases. This CDR3 contains 16 residues. J lost 7 bases, V lost 3 bases, and 8 bases had no gene match. Germline-derived CDR1 and CDR2 are LNHDA and SQIVND (reference sequence). CDR3 nucleotides: TGTGCCAGTAGTATTAGCCGGACTAGCGGGGGTGGGACCCAGTACTTC. Its translation: CASSISRTSGGGTQYF.

The genes are TRBV5-4 and TRBJ2-1; 8 bases agree with TRBD1. Trimming took 4 bases from V and 5 from J; bases not matched to a gene: 5. The CDR3 extends over 14 amino acids. Germline loops: CDR1 SGHNT, CDR2 YYREEE (reference sequence). In DNA, the CDR3 is TGTGCCAGCAGCAAAGGACAGGGTGACAATGAGCAGTTCTTC. Its protein is CASSKGQGDNEQFF.

This chain uses TRBV29-1 with TRBJ2-1; 8 nucleotides line up with TRBD1. There are 13 residues in the CDR3. V dropped 8 bases and J dropped 8; count of bases not matched to a gene: 11. Looked up from germline, CDR1 is SQVTM and CDR2 is ANQGSEA. The CDR3 coding sequence is TGCAGCCACACGACAGGGGCGAGCGATGAGCAGTTCTTC. This translates into CSHTTGASDEQFF.

The chain combines TRBV28 with TRBJ2-3, with 8 bases fitting TRBD2. The CDR3 is 16 amino acids. Germline values: CDR1 MDHEN, CDR2 SYDVKM. The V and J ends lost 1 base and 10 bases, in that order; junction bases with no gene match: 13. The chain's CDR3 is CASSLLVAGPGVAQYF. CDR3 sequence (DNA): TGTGCCAGCAGTTTATTGGTAGCGGGACCCGGAGTGGCGCAGTATTTT.

This sequence joins TRBV28 and TRBJ2-7; 9 nucleotides align to TRBD2. Germline-derived CDR1 and CDR2 are MDHEN and SYDVKM. The CDR3 consists of 14 residues. The V segment lost 10 bases and the J segment 4 bases; nucleotides outside the gene matches: 11. The CDR3 protein is CATTWASGTYEQYF. The CDR3 DNA reads TGTGCCACCACGTGGGCTAGCGGGACTTACGAGCAGTACTTC.

The chain joins TRBV9 to TRBJ2-1; 16 bases match TRBD2. The J segment lost 7 bases and the V segment lost 4 bases, leaving 2 bases of the junction unmatched. CDR3 length: 15 residues. Per germline, CDR1 SGDLS and CDR2 YYNGEE. CDR3 loop: CASSWGLAGGNEQFF. The CDR3 region has the DNA TGTGCCAGCAGCTGGGGACTAGCGGGAGGGAATGAGCAGTTCTTC. Full variable domain (missing parts from reference TRBV9 and TRBJ2-1): DSGVTQTPKHLITATGQRVTLRCSPRSGDLSVYWYQQSLDQGLQFLIQYYNGEERAKGNILERFSAQQFPDLHSELNLSSLELGDSALYFCASSWGLAGGNEQFFGPGTRLTVL.

The chain recombines TRBV6-1 with TRBJ1-2; 9 bases are shared with TRBD1. Trimming cost V 2 bases and J 4 bases; bases outside gene matches: 17. Looked up from germline, CDR1 is MNHNS and CDR2 is SASEGT. The CDR3 length is 19 residues. This chain's CDR3 is CASSEKPQGQGLRAYGYTF. In DNA form, the CDR3 reads TGTGCCAGCAGTGAAAAACCCCAAGGACAGGGGCTTCGGGCCTATGGCTACACCTTC.

The chain has TRBV4-2 and TRBJ2-5; D may be TRBD2 (7 bases). Germline-derived CDR1 and CDR2 are LGHNA and YNFKEQ. V was trimmed by 4 bases and J by 5 bases, leaving 20 bases between them. CDR3 length equals 16 residues. In DNA form, the CDR3 reads TGTGCCAGCAGCCCCGGGAGAGGCGGGGGCAGGGAGACCCAGTACTTC. Protein product: CASSPGRGGGRETQYF.

This sequence joins TRBV11-2 and TRBJ2-1, with a possible D match to TRBD2 (5 bases). V lost 4 bases and J 5 bases, leaving 15 bases between the germline ends. The CDR3 covers 15 residues. From germline, CDR1 is SGHAT and CDR2 FQNNGV. The CDR3: CASSSLLGRNNEQFF. Written as DNA, the CDR3 is TGTGCCAGCAGCTCTTTGCTGGGGAGAAACAATGAGCAGTTCTTC.

The chain carries TRBV7-9 and TRBJ1-1; maybe TRBD1 (5 bases). CDR3 length equals 17 residues. The germline V and J ends were trimmed by 1 base and 1 base, with 16 bases remaining between them. Germline CDR1 and CDR2: SEHNR and FQNEAQ (reference sequence). The CDR3 DNA reads as TGTGCCAGCAGCTTAGGGGGGGGTGGGGGTCCGAACACTGAAGCTTTCTTT. Amino acids: CASSLGGGGGPNTEAFF.

The table lists this clone with a count of one. V is TRBV7-8 and J is TRBJ2-3; D is undetermined. Germline lookup yields CDR1 SGHVS and CDR2 FQNEAQ. V lost 1 base to trimming and J lost 2 bases, with 10 bases between them. CDR3 length equals 15 residues. The CDR3 loop reads CASSLDHTSTDTQYF. DNA for the CDR3: TGTGCCAGCAGCTTAGATCACACCTCCACAGATACGCAGTATTTT.

The rearrangement links TRBV29-1 to TRBJ1-2; D not certain. CDR3 size: 11 residues. Trimming took 4 bases from V and 5 from J, leaving 8 bases between them. Germline lookup yields CDR1 SQVTM and CDR2 ANQGSEA. CDR3 in amino acids: CSVAGWYGYTF. The CDR3 nucleotides read TGCAGCGTTGCGGGATGGTATGGCTACACCTTC.

The CDR3 bases are TGTGCCAGCAGCTTGGATCTAGCGGGGGTATACGAGCAGTACTTC. Its translation is CASSLDLAGVYEQYF. The chain has TRBV5-4 and TRBJ2-7; 10 positions match TRBD2. Germline lookup yields CDR1 SGHNT and CDR2 YYREEE (reference sequence). The CDR3 is 15 amino acids. Trimming at V came to 0 bases and at J to 4 bases, leaving 4 bases not matched to a gene. Together with reference TRBV5-4 and TRBJ2-7, the CDR3 gives the full variable domain: ETGVTQSPTHLIKTRGQQVTLRCSSQSGHNTVSWYQQALGQGPQFIFQYYREEENGRGNFPPRFSGLQFPNYSSELNVNALELDDSALYLCASSLDLAGVYEQYFGPGTRLTVT.

The chain employs TRBV5-1 and TRBJ2-7, with a weak D call TRBD1 (5 bases). The CDR3 length is 14 residues. Germline CDR1 and CDR2: SGHRS and YFSETQ. CDR3 nucleotides: TGCTCTGCAGCAGGGCCCCTAGTTAGCTACGAGCAGTACTTC. This sequence encodes CSAAGPLVSYEQYF. The variable domain in full, completed from reference TRBV5-1 and TRBJ2-7, reads KAGVTQTPRYLIKTRGQQVTLSCSPISGHRSVSWYQQTPGQGLQFLFEYFSETQRNKGNFPGRFSGRQFSNSRSEMNVSTLELGDSALYLCSAAGPLVSYEQYFGPGTRLTVT.

In this sample, this clone turned up once. The chain carries TRBV5-1 and TRBJ1-3; D not certain. Germline CDR1 is SGHRS and CDR2 is YFSETQ. The V end was cut by 7 bases, the J end by 4 bases, with 6 bases between. The length of the CDR3 is 11 residues. The CDR3 nucleotides are TGCGCCAGCGGCCTCGGAAACACCATATATTTT. It is translated as CASGLGNTIYF.

The rearrangement links TRBV9 to TRBJ1-2; tentative D call: TRBD1 (5 bases). Germline CDR1 is SGDLS and CDR2 is YYNGEE. CDR3 length: 12 amino acids. Trimming shortened V by 5 bases and J by 4 bases, and 9 bases separated the two germline ends. The CDR3 DNA reads as TGTGCCAGCAGGGGGGGAATCTATGGCTACACCTTC. As protein: CASRGGIYGYTF.

The CDR3 region has the DNA TGTGCCAGCAGTTTAAGGTGGTCGGCCGGGACACACTACGAGCAGTACTTC. Protein product: CASSLRWSAGTHYEQYF. The V call is TRBV27, the J call TRBJ2-7; D is possibly TRBD1 (6 bases). Per the germline V gene, CDR1 is MNHEY and CDR2 is SMNVEV (reference sequence). There are 17 residues in the CDR3. Between the trimmed V and J ends, which lost 2 bases and 3 bases, there was a span of 20 bases.

The J gene is TRBJ2-7, the V gene TRBV29-1; possibly TRBD1 for D (6 bases). The CDR3 extends over 13 amino acids. V shed 7 bases and J shed 7 bases, with 20 bases lying between them. In germline, CDR1 is SQVTM, CDR2 ANQGSEA. The CDR3 reads CSARTVTLGEQYF. CDR3 bases: TGCAGCGCACGGACAGTTACATTGGGGGAGCAGTACTTC.